The sequence of this T cell receptor (beta chain) was determined in a study of blood T cell repertoires in COVID-19. V was trimmed by 3 bases and J by 10 bases, leaving 7 bases between them. The CDR3 covers 11 residues. Germline V gene lookup returns CDR1 SGHAT and CDR2 FQNNGV. Libraries were prepared by immunoSEQ multiplex PCR; TCRdb keeps only in-frame clonotypes and omits some of them. Of 100,000 to 150,000 clones listed, around 81% are singletons. The TCR was taken from a man aged 25-45 years with COVID-19, enrolled during active disease. The gene calls are TRBV11-2 and TRBJ2-1; D possibly corresponds to TRBD2 (5 bases). Sequencing was carried out using peripheral blood. This chain's CDR3 is CASSLEDEQFF. CDR3 nucleotides: TGTGCCAGCAGCTTGGAGGACGAGCAGTTCTTC.